Below are 5 T cell receptor beta chains sequenced from a single sample in a study of blood T cells in healthy people across ages. Alongside a J-beta primer mix, a sample-barcoded 5' primer served in a second PCR lasting 7 to 11 cycles. TCRdb reprocessed the 5' RACE reads with MiXCR, giving one entry per CDR3 protein. Among more than 500,000 distinct CDR3 sequences, 25% to 30% were seen once, and the ten largest hold around a sixth. The sequencing input was blood. These receptors were obtained from a woman aged 70-85 years in good health.

This clonotype has only one observation. The CDR3: CSVEEQGGGYTF. As DNA, the CDR3 is TGCAGCGTTGAAGAACAGGGCGGTGGCTACACCTTC. The chain combines TRBV29-1 with TRBJ1-2; the D gene is possibly TRBD1 (6 bases). Germline CDR1 reads SQVTM; CDR2 reads ANQGSEA. Trimming shortened V by 0 bases and J by 7 bases, and 9 bases separated the two germline ends. CDR3 size: 12 residues.

The genes are TRBV7-8 and TRBJ2-7; the match to TRBD2 covers 10 bases. Looked up from germline, CDR1 is SGHVS and CDR2 is FQNEAQ. The CDR3 length is 16 residues. V gave up 1 base and J gave up 2 bases; unmatched junction bases: 5. CDR3 nucleotide sequence: TGTGCCAGCAGCTTAGTAAGCGGGGGGGCCCCCTACGAGCAGTACTTC. Translated: CASSLVSGGAPYEQYF.

The chain links TRBV20-1 to TRBJ2-5; 7 bases map to TRBD1. After removal of 3 bases from V and 4 bases from J, the junction contained 8 bases not matched to a gene. CDR1 and CDR2 from the germline V gene are DFQATT and SNEGSKA (reference sequence). The CDR3 covers 14 residues. The CDR3 DNA sequence: TGCAGTGCTAGGTTACAGGGGAGCGGAGAGACCCAGTACTTC. As protein: CSARLQGSGETQYF.

A few counts support this clonotype. The V gene is TRBV12-5, the J gene TRBJ2-7; D ambiguous. The CDR3 contains 11 residues. The V and J ends lost 2 bases and 12 bases respectively, with 11 bases between them. In germline, CDR1 is LGHNT, CDR2 FRNRAP. The CDR3 region has the DNA TGTGCTAGTGGTTTGAAAACACAGCCGTACTTC. The encoded protein is CASGLKTQPYF. Full variable domain (rest looked up from reference TRBV12-5 and TRBJ2-7): DARVTQTPRHKVTEMGQEVTMRCQPILGHNTVFWYRQTMMQGLELLAYFRNRAPLDDSGMPKDRFSAEMPDATLATLKIQPSEPRDSAVYFCASGLKTQPYFGPGTRLTVT.

This rearrangement joins TRBV24-1 to TRBJ2-3; 11 bases align to TRBD1. CDR1 KGHDR and CDR2 SFDVKD come from the germline V gene. Trimming cost V 3 bases and J 6 bases; bases outside gene matches: 7. The CDR3 has 16 amino acids. CDR3 loop: CATSDAGQGARDTQYF. The CDR3 region has the DNA TGTGCCACCAGTGATGCTGGACAGGGGGCGCGGGATACGCAGTATTTT.